This T cell receptor beta chain was retrieved from a study of cytomegalovirus exposure and HLA in healthy donors. General study points: Equally common other TCR beta chains were less clonally expanded than HLA-associated ones, a later analysis found. The study dropped some indistinguishable V segments, TRBV6-2 and TRBV6-3 among them. Both high specificity and high sensitivity reportedly marked the classifier's diagnosis of cytomegalovirus status.

PCR amplification relied on 60 Vbeta primers (plus 13 Jbeta primers). TCRdb keeps only in-frame clones here, not all; method: immunoSEQ multiplex PCR. The sample has about 96,000 clones, 60% to 75% seen once; the top ten hold more than 2.5%. V was pared by 8 bases and J by 8 bases, with 12 bases of the junction left unmatched. This CDR3 spans 13 amino acids. The germline gives CDR1 GTSNPN, CDR2 SVGIG (reference sequence). With regard to this clone: Its antigen is unidentified.

This chain uses TRBV30 with TRBJ1-2, with 9 bases aligning to TRBD1. This TCR was recovered from a female donor in good health and CMV-seropositive. Specimen: PBMCs. CDR3 coding DNA: TGTGCCCAGGATGGGACAGGGAAAGGCGGCTACACCTTC. As protein: CAQDGTGKGGYTF. Looking up the rest from reference TRBV30 and TRBJ1-2 gives the full variable domain: SQTIHQWPATLVQPVGSPLSLECTVEGTSNPNLYWYRQAAGRGLQLLFYSVGIGQISSEVPQNLSASRPQDRQFILSSKKLLLSDSGFYLCAQDGTGKGGYTFGSGTRLTVV.